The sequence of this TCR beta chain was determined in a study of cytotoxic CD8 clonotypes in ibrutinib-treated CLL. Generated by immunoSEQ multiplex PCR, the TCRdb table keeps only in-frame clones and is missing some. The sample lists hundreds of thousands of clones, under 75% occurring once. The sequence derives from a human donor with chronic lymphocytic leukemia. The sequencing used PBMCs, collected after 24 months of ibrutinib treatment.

This CDR3 is CASSLTGGAYEQYF. The CDR3 bases are TGTGCCAGCAGTTTGACAGGGGGCGCTTACGAGCAGTACTTC. V and J are TRBV28 and TRBJ2-7, with 10 bases matching TRBD1. The length of the CDR3 is 14 residues. The germline V gene has CDR1 MDHEN and CDR2 SYDVKM. The ends lost 3 bases at V and 4 bases at J; junction bases unmatched: 3. Using reference TRBV28 and TRBJ2-7 for the parts outside the CDR3, the full variable domain is DVKVTQSSRYLVKRTGEKVFLECVQDMDHENMFWYRQDPGLGLRLIYFSYDVKMKEKGDIPEGYSVSREKKERFSLILESASTNQTSMYLCASSLTGGAYEQYFGPGTRLTVT.